The clone carrying this T cell receptor beta chain was observed a handful of times. Its specificity is unknown. The data were obtained in a study of blood T cells in healthy people across ages. Study-level results: Long-lived donors carried more naive CD4+ cells and greater diversity than aged donors. CMV status of donors was unknown, possibly confounding expanded clonotype changes.

CDR3 length: 14 residues. A second PCR of roughly 7 to 11 cycles used a sample-barcoded 5' primer and a J-beta primer mix. TCRdb passed the 5' RACE reads through MiXCR, listing each CDR3 protein once. Of hundreds of thousands of distinct CDR3 sequences listed, roughly 21% are singletons. The source of this sequence is a man between 65 and 85 years old in good health. The material sequenced was blood. The J gene is TRBJ2-1, the V gene TRBV12-3 or TRBV12-4, with D perhaps matching TRBD1 (5 bases). The end of the DNA is better explained by TRBJ2-7, so the J call may be wrong. The CDR3 protein is CASTSPQASYEQYF. The CDR3 bases are TGTGCCAGCACCTCCCCACAGGCTTCCTACGAGCAGTACTTC.